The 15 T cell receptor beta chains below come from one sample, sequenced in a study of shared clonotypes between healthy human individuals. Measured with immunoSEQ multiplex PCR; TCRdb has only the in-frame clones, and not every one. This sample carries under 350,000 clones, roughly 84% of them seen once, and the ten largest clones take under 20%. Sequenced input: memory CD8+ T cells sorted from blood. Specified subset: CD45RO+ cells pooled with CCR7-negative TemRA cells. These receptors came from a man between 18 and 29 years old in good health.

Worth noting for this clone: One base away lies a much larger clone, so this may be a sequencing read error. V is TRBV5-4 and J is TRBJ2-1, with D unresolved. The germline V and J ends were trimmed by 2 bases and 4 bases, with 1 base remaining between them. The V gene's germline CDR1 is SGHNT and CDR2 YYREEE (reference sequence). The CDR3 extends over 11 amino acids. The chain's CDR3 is CASSLYNEQFF. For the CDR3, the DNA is TGTGCCAGCAGCTTATACAATGAGCAGTTCTTC.

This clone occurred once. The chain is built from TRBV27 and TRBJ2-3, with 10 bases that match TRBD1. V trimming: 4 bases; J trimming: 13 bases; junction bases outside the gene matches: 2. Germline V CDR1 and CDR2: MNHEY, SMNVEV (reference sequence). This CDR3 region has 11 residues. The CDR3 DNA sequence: TGTGCCAGCAGTTCAGGACAGGGGGAGTATTTT. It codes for CASSSGQGEYF.

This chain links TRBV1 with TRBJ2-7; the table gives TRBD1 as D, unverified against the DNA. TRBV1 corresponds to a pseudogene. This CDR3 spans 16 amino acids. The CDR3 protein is CTSSQEQGRASYEQYF. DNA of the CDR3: TGCACCAGCAGCCAAGAACAGGGGCGGGCCTCCTACGAGCAGTACTTC.

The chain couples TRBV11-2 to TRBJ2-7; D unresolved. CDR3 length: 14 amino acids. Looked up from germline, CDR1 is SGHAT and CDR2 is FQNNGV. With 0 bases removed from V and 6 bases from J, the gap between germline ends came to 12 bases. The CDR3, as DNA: TGTGCCAGCAGCTTAGATCGAAAGAGTTCCGAGCAGTACTTC. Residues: CASSLDRKSSEQYF.

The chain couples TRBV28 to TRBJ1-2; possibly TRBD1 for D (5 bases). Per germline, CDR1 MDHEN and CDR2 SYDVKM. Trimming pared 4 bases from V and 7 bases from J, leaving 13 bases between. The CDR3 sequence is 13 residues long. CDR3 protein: CASSSPRDSGYTF. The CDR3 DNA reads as TGTGCCAGCAGTTCCCCCAGGGACTCTGGCTACACCTTC.

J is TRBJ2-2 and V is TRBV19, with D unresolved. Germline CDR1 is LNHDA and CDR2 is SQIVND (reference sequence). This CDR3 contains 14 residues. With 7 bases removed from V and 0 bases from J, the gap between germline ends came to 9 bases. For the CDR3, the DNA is TGTGCCAGTAATATGGGAACGAACACCGGGGAGCTGTTTTTT. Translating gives CASNMGTNTGELFF. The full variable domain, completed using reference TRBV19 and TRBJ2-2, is DGGITQSPKYLFRKEGQNVTLSCEQNLNHDAMYWYRQDPGQGLRLIYYSQIVNDFQKGDIAEGYSVSREKKESFPLTVTSAQKNPTAFYLCASNMGTNTGELFFGEGSRLTVL.

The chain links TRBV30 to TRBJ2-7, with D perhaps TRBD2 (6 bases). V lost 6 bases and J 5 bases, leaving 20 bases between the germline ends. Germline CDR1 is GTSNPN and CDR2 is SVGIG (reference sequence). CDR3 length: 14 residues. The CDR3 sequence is CACDLGREVHEQYF. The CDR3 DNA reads TGTGCCTGCGACCTGGGCAGGGAGGTCCACGAGCAGTACTTC.

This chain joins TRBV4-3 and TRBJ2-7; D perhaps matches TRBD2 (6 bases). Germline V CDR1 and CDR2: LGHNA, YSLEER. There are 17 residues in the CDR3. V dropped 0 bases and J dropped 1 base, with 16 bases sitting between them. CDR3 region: CASSQEGRAGLSYEQYF. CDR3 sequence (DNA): TGCGCCAGCAGCCAAGAGGGCCGAGCGGGCCTGTCCTACGAGCAGTACTTC.

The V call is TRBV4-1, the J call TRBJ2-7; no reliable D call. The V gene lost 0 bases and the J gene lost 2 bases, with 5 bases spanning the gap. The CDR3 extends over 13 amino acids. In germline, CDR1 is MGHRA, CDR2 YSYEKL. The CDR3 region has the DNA TGCGCCAGCAGCCAAGATTTCGCCTACGAGCAGTACTTC. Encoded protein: CASSQDFAYEQYF.

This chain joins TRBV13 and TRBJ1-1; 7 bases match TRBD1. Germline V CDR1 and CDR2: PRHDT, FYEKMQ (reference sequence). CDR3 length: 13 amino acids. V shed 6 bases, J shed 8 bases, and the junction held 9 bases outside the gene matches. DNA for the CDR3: TGTGCCAGCAGTTCTGACAGGGTGCACGAAGCTTTCTTT. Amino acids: CASSSDRVHEAFF.

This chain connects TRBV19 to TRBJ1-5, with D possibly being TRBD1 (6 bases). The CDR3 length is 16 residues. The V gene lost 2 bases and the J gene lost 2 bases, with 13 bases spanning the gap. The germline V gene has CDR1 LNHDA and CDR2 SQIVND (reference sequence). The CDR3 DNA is TGTGCCAGTAGTATAAAGGGGGTTTTGGGCAATCAGCCCCAGCATTTT. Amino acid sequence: CASSIKGVLGNQPQHF. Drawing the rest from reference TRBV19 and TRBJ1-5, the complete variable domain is DGGITQSPKYLFRKEGQNVTLSCEQNLNHDAMYWYRQDPGQGLRLIYYSQIVNDFQKGDIAEGYSVSREKKESFPLTVTSAQKNPTAFYLCASSIKGVLGNQPQHFGDGTRLSIL.

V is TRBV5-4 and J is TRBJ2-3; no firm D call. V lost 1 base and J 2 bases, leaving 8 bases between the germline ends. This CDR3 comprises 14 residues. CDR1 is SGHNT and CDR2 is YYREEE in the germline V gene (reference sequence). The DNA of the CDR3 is TGTGCCAGCAGCTTGAACAGACCCACAGATACGCAGTATTTT. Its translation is CASSLNRPTDTQYF.

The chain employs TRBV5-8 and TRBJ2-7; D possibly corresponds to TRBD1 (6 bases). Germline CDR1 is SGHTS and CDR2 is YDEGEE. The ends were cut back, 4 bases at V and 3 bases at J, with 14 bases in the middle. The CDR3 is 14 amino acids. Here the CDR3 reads CASSPGHGYYEQYF. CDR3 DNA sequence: TGTGCCAGCAGCCCGGGACACGGTTACTACGAGCAGTACTTC.

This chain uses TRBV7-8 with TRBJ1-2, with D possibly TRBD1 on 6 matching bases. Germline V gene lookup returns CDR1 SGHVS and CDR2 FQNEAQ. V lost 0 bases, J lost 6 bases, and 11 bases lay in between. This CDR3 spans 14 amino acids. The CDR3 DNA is TGTGCCAGCAGCTTAGCGGGGGCGGGTAATGGCTACACCTTC. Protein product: CASSLAGAGNGYTF.

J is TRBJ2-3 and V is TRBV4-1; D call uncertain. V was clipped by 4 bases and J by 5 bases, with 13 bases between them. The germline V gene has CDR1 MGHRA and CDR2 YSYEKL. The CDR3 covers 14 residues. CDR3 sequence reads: CASSRLQHQDTQYF. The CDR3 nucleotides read TGCGCCAGCAGCCGGCTGCAGCATCAAGATACGCAGTATTTT.